These 5 T cell receptor beta chains were all obtained from the same sample, sequenced in a study of T cell repertoires in cytomegalovirus infection. These receptors have no known antigen. One entry per CDR3 protein, called by TCRdb with MiXCR from the reads. The sample holds some 590,000 distinct CDR3 sequences, just under 40% seen once. Source: cultured PBMCs, taken from culture after CMV antigen stimulation. The origin of the receptors is a human donor in good health (CMV status not recorded). Some clones in this sample may be carry-over from other donors' samples.

J is TRBJ2-1 and V is TRBV20-1; 11 nucleotides match TRBD2. The CDR3 has 15 amino acids. With 3 bases clipped from V and 9 bases from J, the junction kept 10 bases outside the gene matches. Per germline, CDR1 DFQATT and CDR2 SNEGSKA (reference sequence). For the CDR3, the DNA is TGCAGTGCTAGGGGCACTAGCGGGAGTCATAGTGAGCAGTTCTTC. Residues: CSARGTSGSHSEQFF.

The rearrangement joins TRBV20-1 to TRBJ2-1, with 10 bases aligning to TRBD2. J was trimmed by 10 bases and V by 4 bases; bases with no gene match: 4. CDR3 length: 12 residues. CDR1 and CDR2 from the germline V gene are DFQATT and SNEGSKA (reference sequence). CDR3 in DNA: TGCAGTGCTAATAGCGGGAGGAGGGAGCAGTTCTTC. It encodes CSANSGRREQFF.

V and J are TRBV12-3 or TRBV12-4 and TRBJ2-7, with 8 bases fitting TRBD1. V lost 6 bases to trimming and J lost 6 bases; unmatched junction nucleotides: 4. CDR3 length equals 12 residues. The CDR3 protein is CASSKTGAEQYF. CDR3 DNA: TGTGCCAGCAGCAAGACAGGGGCCGAGCAGTACTTC.

This chain joins TRBV7-2 and TRBJ2-7; possibly TRBD1 or TRBD2 for D (5 bases each). This CDR3 is built from 15 residues. V gave up 4 bases and J gave up 2 bases, with 15 bases separating them. Germline lookup yields CDR1 SGHTA and CDR2 FQGNSA. CDR3 region: CASSSPTGPTYEQYF. DNA of the CDR3: TGTGCCAGCAGCTCACCCACGGGGCCGACCTACGAGCAGTACTTC.

This clonotype was found a few times. CDR3 loop: CSARDLRSSYNEQFF. The DNA for the CDR3 is TGCAGTGCTAGAGATTTAAGGTCGTCCTACAATGAGCAGTTCTTC. The chain couples TRBV20-1 to TRBJ2-1; D remains unclear. This CDR3 region has 15 residues. Trimming took off 0 bases at V and 1 base at J, with 10 bases between the two ends. The germline V gene has CDR1 DFQATT and CDR2 SNEGSKA (reference sequence).